These T cell receptor beta chains were read from a single sample in a study of cytomegalovirus exposure and HLA in healthy donors. Here immunoSEQ multiplex PCR was the method, and the copy in TCRdb shows in-frame clones only, minus some. The sample holds roughly 120,000 clones, over 60% seen once. The material sequenced was PBMCs. These receptors originate from a man between 25 and 39 years old in good health and CMV-seropositive. Each CDR3 is given with its conserved first and last residue. Fields, in order: CDR3 protein, CDR3 DNA, V gene, J gene, D gene, CDR3 length, clone size. A D gene is named only where the DNA matches it firmly. Size is omitted from some rows. Given values are once, few, many or a class for expanded clones.

CDR3: CASRPGGVAYGYTF
DNA: TGTGCCAGCAGACCCGGGGGGGTTGCCTATGGCTACACCTTC
V: TRBV14
J: TRBJ1-2
D: -
length: 14
size: -

CDR3: CASSPPEREGVGEQFF
DNA: TGTGCCAGCAGCCCCCCCGAGCGGGAGGGCGTTGGGGAGCAGTTCTTC
V: TRBV11-3
J: TRBJ2-1
D: TRBD2
length: 16
size: -

CDR3: CASRPDQAINSPLHF
DNA: TGTGCCAGCAGACCCGACCAGGCGATTAATTCACCCCTCCACTTT
V: TRBV7-6
J: TRBJ1-6
D: -
length: 15
size: -

CDR3: CASSVALTSGGYEQYF
DNA: TGTGCCAGCAGCGTAGCTTTGACTAGCGGGGGCTACGAGCAGTACTTC
V: TRBV9
J: TRBJ2-7
D: TRBD2
length: 16
size: -

CDR3: CASSPYASTTTGEQFF
DNA: TGTGCCAGCTCACCATACGCGAGCACGACTACAGGGGAGCAGTTCTTC
V: TRBV18
J: TRBJ2-1
D: -
length: 16
size: -

CDR3: CASSSLATRDRLFGYEQYF
DNA: TGCGCCAGCAGCTCGCTCGCCACCAGGGACAGGTTGTTTGGGTACGAGCAGTACTTC
V: TRBV5-1
J: TRBJ2-7
D: TRBD1
length: 19
size: -

CDR3: CASSLYITEAFF
DNA: TGTGCCAGCAGCTTATATATCACTGAAGCTTTCTTT
V: TRBV7-9
J: TRBJ1-1
D: -
length: 12
size: -

CDR3: CASSVERGQTYNEQFF
DNA: TGTGCCAGCAGCGTAGAGCGGGGACAAACCTACAATGAGCAGTTCTTC
V: TRBV9
J: TRBJ2-1
D: -
length: 16
size: -

CDR3: CASSLTSGPNYEQYF
DNA: TGCGCCAGCAGCCTCACTAGCGGGCCCAACTACGAGCAGTACTTC
V: TRBV4-3
J: TRBJ2-7
D: TRBD2
length: 15
size: once

CDR3: CASSERQLNTEAFF
DNA: TGTGCCAGCAGTGAAAGACAACTGAACACTGAAGCTTTCTTT
V: TRBV2
J: TRBJ1-1
D: -
length: 14
size: -

CDR3: CASSSRGGGETQYF
DNA: TGTGCCAGCAGCTCTCGGGGGGGCGGTGAGACCCAGTACTTC
V: TRBV7-2
J: TRBJ2-5
D: TRBD2
length: 14
size: -

CDR3: CASSFPGVDQYGYTF
DNA: TGTGCCAGCAGCTTCCCCGGGGTTGACCAATATGGCTACACCTTC
V: TRBV5-4
J: TRBJ1-2
D: -
length: 15
size: few

CDR3: CASSSQGGGNEKLFF
DNA: TGTGCCAGCAGTTCTCAAGGGGGCGGCAATGAAAAACTGTTTTTT
V: TRBV28
J: TRBJ1-4
D: TRBD1
length: 15
size: -

CDR3: CASSLTAGRAETQYF
DNA: TGTGCCAGCAGCTTAACAGCAGGGAGGGCGGAGACCCAGTACTTC
V: TRBV11-2
J: TRBJ2-5
D: TRBD2
length: 15
size: -

CDR3: CASAPGVSSNQPQHF
DNA: TGTGCTAGTGCCCCGGGTGTAAGTAGCAATCAGCCCCAGCATTTT
V: TRBV12-5
J: TRBJ1-5
D: -
length: 15
size: -

CDR3: CASSTTGFYGYTF
DNA: TGTGCCAGCAGTACCACAGGATTCTATGGCTACACCTTC
V: TRBV28
J: TRBJ1-2
D: -
length: 13
size: -

CDR3: CASSEVALRETQYF
DNA: TGTGCCAGCAGTGAAGTTGCGCTCCGGGAGACCCAGTACTTC
V: TRBV2
J: TRBJ2-5
D: -
length: 14
size: -

CDR3: CASSQDLAGEMYGYTF
DNA: TGCGCCAGCAGCCAAGATTTGGCAGGGGAAATGTATGGCTACACCTTC
V: TRBV4-3
J: TRBJ1-2
D: -
length: 16
size: -

CDR3: CASSRGTGEEQYF
DNA: TGTGCCAGTAGTCGTGGGACAGGGGAAGAGCAGTACTTC
V: TRBV19
J: TRBJ2-7
D: TRBD1
length: 13
size: -

CDR3: CASSPRGLAGNTDTQYF
DNA: TGTGCCAGCAGCCCTAGGGGGCTAGCGGGGAACACAGATACGCAGTATTTT
V: TRBV5-4
J: TRBJ2-3
D: TRBD2
length: 17
size: many

CDR3: CASSSRQGARGYTF
DNA: TGTGCCAGCAGTTCACGACAGGGGGCGCGGGGCTACACCTTC
V: TRBV6-6
J: TRBJ1-2
D: TRBD1
length: 14
size: -

CDR3: CASSPNGGLGYEQFF
DNA: TGTGCCAGCAGCCCAAACGGGGGTTTGGGCTATGAGCAGTTCTTC
V: TRBV9
J: TRBJ2-1
D: -
length: 15
size: -

CDR3: CASSLNPLAGGIGTQYF
DNA: TGTGCCAGCAGCTTAAATCCTCTAGCGGGGGGGATCGGGACGCAGTATTTT
V: TRBV7-2
J: TRBJ2-3
D: TRBD2
length: 17
size: -

CDR3: CASNLEVTGELFF
DNA: TGCGCCAGCAACCTGGAGGTAACCGGGGAGCTGTTTTTT
V: TRBV5-1
J: TRBJ2-2
D: -
length: 13
size: -

CDR3: CASSVVTETEAFF
DNA: TGTGCCAGCAGCGTAGTAACAGAAACTGAAGCTTTCTTT
V: TRBV9
J: TRBJ1-1
D: -
length: 13
size: -

CDR3: CASSVGGGVAGNTIYF
DNA: TGTGCCAGCAGCGTAGGGGGAGGGGTTGCTGGAAACACCATATATTTT
V: TRBV9
J: TRBJ1-3
D: -
length: 16
size: -

CDR3: CASSPIAGGPPDTQYF
DNA: TGTGCCAGCAGCCCAATAGCGGGGGGGCCCCCAGATACGCAGTATTTT
V: TRBV7-3
J: TRBJ2-3
D: TRBD2
length: 16
size: -

CDR3: CASSFSGGADNEQFF
DNA: TGTGCCAGCAGTTTTAGCGGGGGGGCAGACAATGAGCAGTTCTTC
V: TRBV5-4
J: TRBJ2-1
D: TRBD2
length: 15
size: -

CDR3: CASSLLVAGDNEQFF
DNA: TGTGCCAGCAGCTTACTGGTAGCGGGAGACAATGAGCAGTTCTTC
V: TRBV7-3
J: TRBJ2-1
D: TRBD2
length: 15
size: -

CDR3: CATGGGATTDTQYF
DNA: TGTGCCACAGGGGGTGGGGCCACCACAGATACGCAGTATTTT
V: TRBV2
J: TRBJ2-3
D: TRBD1
length: 14
size: -

CDR3: CASSAGGNTEAFF
DNA: TGTGCCAGCAGCGCGGGTGGGAACACTGAAGCTTTCTTT
V: TRBV9
J: TRBJ1-1
D: -
length: 13
size: -